Listed here are 12 T cell receptor beta chains from one sample, sequenced in a study of a mutant IDH1 vaccine in newly diagnosed glioma. These receptors have no known antigen. Sequencing was performed with immunoSEQ multiplex PCR; in TCRdb, only in-frame clones are kept and a portion is missing. The sample includes tens of thousands of clones, 76% of them seen just once. Time point indicated: week 35, safety follow-up. Topical imiquimod was applied with each vaccine dose, which held 300 ug of mutant IDH1 20-mer peptide. Sequencing used PBMCs, obtained from a glioma patient whose treatment included an IDH1 peptide vaccine. The receptor source for this set is a man aged 40-49 years with glioma.

The CDR3 is CASSRGYSNQPQHF. Written as DNA, the CDR3 is TGTGCCAGCAGTCGCGGTTATAGCAATCAGCCCCAGCATTTT. This chain connects TRBV27 to TRBJ1-5; D is unclear. V dropped 5 bases and J dropped 0 bases, with 8 bases sitting between them. This CDR3 has 14 residues. Germline loops: CDR1 MNHEY, CDR2 SMNVEV (reference sequence).

This clone was observed a single time. The chain employs TRBV5-1 and TRBJ2-1; D not resolved. Trimming removed 2 bases from V and 9 bases from J, with 9 bases in between. The CDR3 spans 12 residues. The germline V gene encodes CDR1 SGHRS and CDR2 YFSETQ. CDR3 in amino acids: CASSLHRGEQFF. CDR3 in DNA: TGCGCCAGCAGCTTACACAGAGGTGAGCAGTTCTTC.

The V gene is TRBV28, the J gene TRBJ2-7; a weak D match, TRBD2 (5 bases). Trimming stripped 7 bases from V and 3 bases from J, with 16 bases between. Germline lookup yields CDR1 MDHEN and CDR2 SYDVKM. This CDR3 spans 14 amino acids. The CDR3, as DNA: TGTGCCAGCAATCGACCTCTAGGGAGCTACGAGCAGTACGTC. It codes for CASNRPLGSYEQYV.

This sequence joins TRBV5-6 and TRBJ2-7; the D is unclear. This CDR3 is built from 11 residues. V shed 4 bases and J shed 7 bases, with 9 bases lying between them. Germline CDR1 is SGHDT and CDR2 is YYEEEE. Written as DNA, the CDR3 is TGTGCCAGCAGCGCCTATAGGGAGCAGTACTTC. Translating gives CASSAYREQYF. The complete variable domain, with remaining parts taken from reference TRBV5-6 and TRBJ2-7, reads DAGVTQSPTHLIKTRGQQVTLRCSPKSGHDTVSWYQQALGQGPQFIFQYYEEEERQRGNFPDRFSGHQFPNYSSELNVNALLLGDSALYLCASSAYREQYFGPGTRLTVT.

This clone was observed a single time. The V gene is TRBV9, the J gene TRBJ2-1; D remains ambiguous. The V and J ends lost 2 bases and 4 bases respectively, with 7 bases between them. The CDR3 contains 13 residues. Germline V gene data show CDR1 as SGDLS and CDR2 as YYNGEE. The DNA of the CDR3 is TGTGCCAGCAGCGTGTCAGTATACAATGAGCAGTTCTTC. Protein sequence: CASSVSVYNEQFF.

This clone has a single count. This rearrangement joins TRBV5-5 to TRBJ2-1; TRBD2 aligns across 9 bases. Germline trimming cut 2 bases from V and 10 bases from J; bases unmatched to any gene: 4. The CDR3 spans 13 residues. Germline V lookup: CDR1 SGHKS, CDR2 YYEKEE (reference sequence). The CDR3 spells CASSFLLAGEQFF. In nucleotides, the CDR3 is TGTGCCAGCAGCTTCCTCCTAGCGGGAGAGCAGTTCTTC.

This clone has just a few counts. This chain's CDR3 is CASSYSGEGEAFF. The CDR3 DNA is TGTGCCAGCAGTTACTCTGGGGAGGGTGAAGCTTTCTTT. The chain has TRBV6-5 and TRBJ1-1; no definite D call. Trimming took 0 bases from V and 7 from J, leaving 9 bases between them. CDR1 is MNHEY, CDR2 SVGAGI, per germline. CDR3 length equals 13 residues.

The chain joins TRBV30 to TRBJ2-5; D unclear. This CDR3 has 11 amino acids. V was clipped by 3 bases and J by 4 bases, with 6 bases between them. Looked up from germline, CDR1 is GTSNPN and CDR2 is SVGIG (reference sequence). The CDR3 DNA reads TGTGCCTGGAGCGAACTAGAGACCCAGTACTTC. The encoded protein is CAWSELETQYF.

The chain employs TRBV10-1 and TRBJ2-1; D remains unclear. Germline V gives CDR1 WNHNN, CDR2 SYGVQD (reference sequence). CDR3 length: 11 amino acids. Trimming removed 2 bases from V and 8 bases from J, with 4 bases in between. CDR3 sequence: CASSERDEQFF. In DNA, the CDR3 is TGCGCCAGCAGTGAGAGGGATGAGCAGTTCTTC.

The chain couples TRBV4-1 to TRBJ2-7; D is undetermined. V lost 0 bases and J 4 bases, leaving 13 bases between the germline ends. Germline CDR1 reads MGHRA; CDR2 reads YSYEKL. The CDR3 contains 15 residues. CDR3 sequence reads: CASSQDPPGLYEQYF. The CDR3 DNA is TGCGCCAGCAGCCAAGATCCCCCCGGATTGTACGAGCAGTACTTC.

The rearrangement links TRBV6-1 to TRBJ1-2; no clear D gene. The V and J ends lost 6 bases and 8 bases respectively, with 16 bases between them. Germline assignment: CDR1 MNHNS and CDR2 SASEGT. This CDR3 contains 13 residues. CDR3 DNA sequence: TGTGCCAGCAGCGAGAGTATCTATCTAGGCTACACCTTC. Translation gives CASSESIYLGYTF.

A single count supports this clone. The chain couples TRBV6-5 to TRBJ2-7; D remains unclear. V gave up 6 bases and J gave up 3 bases, with 12 bases separating them. CDR1 and CDR2 from the germline V gene are MNHEY and SVGAGI. This CDR3 has 13 amino acids. The CDR3 DNA sequence: TGTGCCAGCAGCAAAGGAAGGAGCTACGAGCAGTACTTC. This translates into CASSKGRSYEQYF.